This T cell receptor beta chain was identified during a study of blood T cell repertoires in COVID-19. At the level of the study: The origin of the acute and convalescent COVID-19 samples was the United States, Italy and Spain. T cells, B-cell-depleted T cells, or PBMCs supplied cDNA or gDNA.

In the study's own analysis: Scientists estimated how many nucleated cells there were by amplifying reference gene primers. TCRdb keeps only in-frame clones here, not all; method: immunoSEQ multiplex PCR. V, J and clone size are taken as reported in that table, and D and trimming were inferred from the DNA itself. The profile covers 29,000 or so clones, with about 80% appearing a single time and roughly half taken by the ten largest. In its sample, this clone was seen a few times. Trimming at V came to 0 bases and at J to 8 bases, leaving 8 bases not matched to a gene. CDR1 is ENHRY, CDR2 SYGVKD, per germline. The CDR3 sequence is 16 residues long.

J is TRBJ2-2 and V is TRBV10-3, with TRBD2 matching over 8 bases. The clonotype comes from a woman in her seventies with acute or convalescent COVID-19. Sequencing was done on a sample of peripheral blood. In nucleotides, the CDR3 is TGTGCCATCAGTGAGTCTACTAGCGGAGGGACTGGGGAGCTGTTTTTT. Its protein is CAISESTSGGTGELFF.